What follows are 23 T cell receptor beta chains derived from one specimen sequenced in a study of cytomegalovirus exposure and HLA in healthy donors. In the PCR, 60 Vbeta and 13 Jbeta primers were used. Profiling relied on immunoSEQ multiplex PCR, and the TCRdb table lists in-frame clones only, not all of them. The sample has roughly 220,000 clones, around 80% seen once; the top ten hold about 3%. Sequenced: PBMCs. The receptors here all came from a man aged 30-40 years in good health and CMV-seronegative.

The chain carries TRBV7-6 and TRBJ1-6, with D possibly TRBD1 on 5 matching bases. The CDR3 extends over 13 amino acids. Trimming stripped 5 bases from V and 7 bases from J, with 9 bases between. Germline CDR1 and CDR2: SGHVS and FNYEAQ. The CDR3 DNA reads TGTGCCAGCAGCCACGACAGAAATTCACCCCTCCACTTT. Translating gives CASSHDRNSPLHF.

This chain joins TRBV5-4 and TRBJ2-4; D is ambiguous. Per the germline V gene, CDR1 is SGHNT and CDR2 is YYREEE (reference sequence). Trimming cost V 3 bases and J 1 base, with 17 bases left between them. CDR3 length: 17 amino acids. The CDR3 coding sequence is TGTGCCAGCAGCTCCCTCACTCTGACTCGGGCCAAAAACATTCAGTACTTC. The encoded protein is CASSSLTLTRAKNIQYF.

This clone was detected only a few times. CDR3 bases: TGCGCCAGCAGCCAAGTCCATATCCTTAGACAGTTCTTC. Translation gives CASSQVHILRQFF. This chain joins TRBV4-1 and TRBJ2-1; no clear D gene. The CDR3 sequence is 13 residues long. Germline values: CDR1 MGHRA, CDR2 YSYEKL. V gave up 1 base and J gave up 13 bases, with 14 bases separating them.

This clone was counted once. This chain joins TRBV5-1 and TRBJ2-1; 11 nucleotides agree with TRBD2. After removal of 0 bases from V and 6 bases from J, the junction contained 8 bases not matched to a gene. This CDR3 region has 17 residues. Germline V gene data show CDR1 as SGHRS and CDR2 as YFSETQ. CDR3 DNA: TGCGCCAGCAGCTTGGATTCTAGCGGGGGGCTCCGCAATGAGCAGTTCTTC. Amino acids: CASSLDSSGGLRNEQFF.

V gene TRBV7-9 combines with J gene TRBJ2-1; 10 nucleotides align to TRBD1. This CDR3 contains 16 residues. With V trimmed by 5 bases and J by 7 bases, 11 bases remained unmatched. The germline V gene has CDR1 SEHNR and CDR2 FQNEAQ (reference sequence). In DNA, the CDR3 is TGTGCCAGCAGCAGCGGACAGGGGGGAAGCCTTAATGAGCAGTTCTTC. Translating gives CASSSGQGGSLNEQFF.

This chain links TRBV27 with TRBJ1-1, with no clear D. V lost 3 bases, J lost 7 bases, and 21 bases lay in between. The germline CDR1 and CDR2 sequences are MNHEY and SMNVEV (reference sequence). The CDR3 totals 16 residues. The CDR3: CASSFDYGSRWNEAFF. The CDR3 DNA reads as TGTGCCAGCAGTTTCGATTACGGGAGTCGGTGGAATGAAGCTTTCTTT.

The chain couples TRBV10-3 to TRBJ1-2; 8 bases line up with TRBD1. The CDR3 totals 12 residues. Germline V gene sequence: CDR1 ENHRY, CDR2 SYGVKD. V lost 9 bases to trimming and J lost 7 bases; unmatched junction nucleotides: 7. The CDR3 DNA reads TGTGCCATTCCTCAGGGGGCGGGTGGCTACACCTTC. This gives the protein CAIPQGAGGYTF.

The chain links TRBV25-1 to TRBJ2-4; D possibly corresponds to TRBD1 (5 bases). Per germline, CDR1 MGHDK and CDR2 SYGVNS. Deletions cut 2 bases from V and 1 base from J, with 6 bases between. This CDR3 is built from 14 residues. CDR3 sequence: CASSEAGAKNIQYF. The CDR3 region has the DNA TGTGCCAGCAGTGAAGCAGGGGCCAAAAACATTCAGTACTTC. The variable domain in full, completed from reference TRBV25-1 and TRBJ2-4, reads EADIYQTPRYLVIGTGKKITLECSQTMGHDKMYWYQQDPGMELHLIHYSYGVNSTEKGDLSSESTVSRIRTEHFPLTLESARPSHTSQYLCASSEAGAKNIQYFGAGTRLSVL.

This clone was observed a handful of times. V gene TRBV7-3 combines with J gene TRBJ2-3; TRBD2 matches 9 bases. The CDR3 sequence is 15 residues long. The V gene end was trimmed by 5 bases and the J gene end by 5 bases; junction bases not matched to a gene: 8. CDR1 is SGHTA, CDR2 FQGTGA, per germline. The CDR3 spells CASSGSGGREDTQYF. The CDR3 coding sequence is TGTGCCAGCAGCGGTAGCGGGGGCCGAGAAGATACGCAGTATTTT.

The chain combines TRBV19 with TRBJ1-2; weak D call: TRBD1 (6 bases). The V gene lost 10 bases and the J gene lost 4 bases, with 19 bases spanning the gap. The CDR3 loop spans 14 amino acids. Germline CDR1 reads LNHDA; CDR2 reads SQIVND (reference sequence). The CDR3 nucleotides read TGTGCCACGGGGGGGACACCGCTTGGCTATGGCTACACCTTC. Encoded protein: CATGGTPLGYGYTF. The full variable domain, rest sourced from reference TRBV19 and TRBJ1-2, is DGGITQSPKYLFRKEGQNVTLSCEQNLNHDAMYWYRQDPGQGLRLIYYSQIVNDFQKGDIAEGYSVSREKKESFPLTVTSAQKNPTAFYLCATGGTPLGYGYTFGSGTRLTVV.

The count of this clone is one. The chain recombines TRBV20-1 with TRBJ2-3; D is undetermined. Trimming shortened V by 0 bases and J by 10 bases, and 5 bases separated the two germline ends. This CDR3 is 10 amino acids long. Looked up from germline, CDR1 is DFQATT and CDR2 is SNEGSKA (reference sequence). The CDR3 DNA sequence: TGCAGTGCTAGAGATTCCGCGCAGTATTTT. This sequence encodes CSARDSAQYF.

The rearrangement joins TRBV6-5 to TRBJ2-5; D may be TRBD2 (6 bases). V gave up 6 bases and J gave up 7 bases, with 9 bases separating them. CDR3 size: 11 residues. CDR1 and CDR2 (germline): MNHEY, SVGAGI. Here the CDR3 reads CASRTAGTQYF. In DNA form, the CDR3 reads TGTGCCAGCAGAACAGCGGGGACCCAGTACTTC.

The chain employs TRBV4-3 and TRBJ2-1, with D maybe TRBD2 (7 bases). The length of the CDR3 is 16 residues. CDR1 and CDR2 (germline): LGHNA, YSLEER. Trimming removed 0 bases at V and 2 bases at J, with 11 bases between. CDR3 nucleotides: TGCGCCAGCAGCCAAGATCGAGGGGGGGCCTACAATGAGCAGTTCTTC. It codes for CASSQDRGGAYNEQFF.

This clone was detected only a few times. This chain links TRBV2 with TRBJ1-1, with D possibly TRBD1 on 6 matching bases. With 6 bases removed from V and 0 bases from J, the gap between germline ends came to 11 bases. Germline V gives CDR1 SNHLY, CDR2 FYNNEI. The CDR3 contains 14 residues. Here the CDR3 DNA reads TGTGCCAGCAGACCGACAGGCTTGAACACTGAAGCTTTCTTT. This sequence encodes CASRPTGLNTEAFF.

This chain joins TRBV6-6 and TRBJ1-3; 8 bases are a match to TRBD1. Germline CDR1 MNHNY, CDR2 SVGAGI (reference sequence). V lost 6 bases and J lost 1; bases outside the gene matches: 5. The CDR3 runs to 15 residues. CDR3 amino acids: CASRKTGESGNTIYF. CDR3 nucleotides: TGTGCCAGCAGAAAGACAGGGGAATCTGGAAACACCATATATTTT.

The chain couples TRBV19 to TRBJ1-5; 10 bases align to TRBD1. This CDR3 has 17 amino acids. CDR1 LNHDA and CDR2 SQIVND come from the germline V gene (reference sequence). Trimming took 4 bases from V and 7 from J; bases not matched to a gene: 13. CDR3 sequence reads: CASSTKPGQGPLQPQHF. The CDR3 DNA sequence: TGTGCCAGTAGTACCAAACCGGGACAGGGGCCTTTGCAGCCCCAGCATTTT. Looking up the rest from reference TRBV19 and TRBJ1-5 gives the full variable domain: DGGITQSPKYLFRKEGQNVTLSCEQNLNHDAMYWYRQDPGQGLRLIYYSQIVNDFQKGDIAEGYSVSREKKESFPLTVTSAQKNPTAFYLCASSTKPGQGPLQPQHFGDGTRLSIL.

The J gene is TRBJ2-7, the V gene TRBV11-2; possible D gene TRBD1, 6 bases. From germline, CDR1 is SGHAT and CDR2 FQNNGV. The CDR3 spans 13 residues. Deletions cut 1 base from V and 4 bases from J, with 8 bases between. CDR3 loop: CASSLGDRYEQYF. CDR3 bases: TGTGCCAGCAGCTTAGGAGACAGGTACGAGCAGTACTTC.

A note on this clone: The junction does not match germline at one end; this may be a read error. Other DNA variants within this sample encode the same CDR3. The rearrangement joins TRBV6-5 to TRBJ1-6, with a weak D call TRBD1 (5 bases). Germline loops: CDR1 MNHEY, CDR2 SVGAGI. This CDR3 has 16 amino acids. The CDR3 loop is CASSYGPGRTGSPLHF. The CDR3 DNA sequence: TGTGCCAGCAGTTACGGACCGGGTCGCACAGGATCACCCCTCCATTTT.

In nucleotides, the CDR3 is TGTGCCAGCAGTCGTCCGGGACAGAAGAGCGGGGAGCTGTTTTTT. Translated: CASSRPGQKSGELFF. This rearrangement joins TRBV7-9 to TRBJ2-2; 7 bases line up with TRBD1. Germline V gene data show CDR1 as SEHNR and CDR2 as FQNEAQ (reference sequence). J lost 7 bases, V lost 6 bases, and 11 bases had no gene match. This CDR3 is built from 15 residues.

This chain connects TRBV2 to TRBJ2-1; no clear D. From germline, CDR1 is SNHLY and CDR2 FYNNEI. Trimming took off 7 bases at V and 13 bases at J, with 23 bases between the two ends. The CDR3 extends over 14 amino acids. The CDR3: CASTVSPVSRSQFF. The DNA for the CDR3 is TGTGCCAGCACGGTCTCGCCCGTTAGCCGGAGCCAGTTCTTC.

This clone was seen a few times. V gene TRBV4-1 combines with J gene TRBJ1-4, with 11 bases that match TRBD1. J was trimmed by 0 bases and V by 4 bases; bases with no gene match: 4. The CDR3 extends over 17 amino acids. The germline gives CDR1 MGHRA, CDR2 YSYEKL. CDR3 amino acids: CASSLRTGGSTNEKLFF. The CDR3 DNA follows: TGCGCCAGCAGCCTCCGGACAGGGGGCTCAACTAATGAAAAACTGTTTTTT.

The chain couples TRBV19 to TRBJ1-2; 7 bases map to TRBD1. The CDR3 runs 13 residues. Losses at the gene ends were 5 bases for V and 4 bases for J; bases not matched to a gene: 4. Germline CDR1 is LNHDA and CDR2 is SQIVND (reference sequence). CDR3 DNA sequence: TGTGCCAGTAGTCTTACAGGGGTCTATGGCTACACCTTC. Amino acid sequence: CASSLTGVYGYTF.

This chain joins TRBV13 and TRBJ1-6; 8 nucleotides match TRBD1. The CDR3 runs 16 residues. Germline lookup yields CDR1 PRHDT and CDR2 FYEKMQ (reference sequence). V lost 5 bases and J lost 5; bases outside the gene matches: 8. In DNA form, the CDR3 reads TGTGCCAGCAGCCCAGGACAGGGATGGGATAATTCACCCCTCCACTTT. Residues: CASSPGQGWDNSPLHF.